This T cell receptor beta chain was identified in a study of post-analysis software for immune sequencing data. Study as a whole: Patients had relapsing-remitting, secondary progressive or progressive-relapsing multiple sclerosis; some lacked subtype.

General study findings and limits: Those with multiple sclerosis, the patient group, showed significantly lower normalized Chao1 diversity than controls. TRBV5-6, TRBV5-1 and TRBV20-1 were among 4 or 5 TRBV segments more frequent in patients than controls. Samples made in the same batch grouped tightly together by F measure.

Germline CDR1 and CDR2: SGHDT and YYEEEE. This CDR3 has 17 amino acids. This clonotype was counted a single time. Antigen specificity is unknown. One junction end disagrees with the germline gene, perhaps due to a read error. Each TCR beta cDNA library carried unique molecular identifiers. When 1 to 10 million T cells were used, they gave roughly 490,000 cDNA molecules. One entry per CDR3 protein results from TCRdb running MiXCR on the PCR reads. Of roughly 400,000 distinct CDR3 sequences in the sample, about 40% were seen once. Sequencing was carried out using blood. The genes are TRBV5-6 and TRBJ2-7; 12 bases map to TRBD1. The clonotype originates from a girl aged 2 to 9 with multiple sclerosis. CDR3 sequence (DNA): TGTGCCGGCAGCCGTCTGGCGGGACAGGGGGCGCATAACGAGCAGTACTTC. Protein sequence: CAGSRLAGQGAHNEQYF.